This TCR beta chain emerged from a study of cytomegalovirus exposure and HLA in healthy donors. Use of 60 Vbeta and 13 Jbeta primers characterized the PCR. The assay was immunoSEQ multiplex PCR, and TCRdb's table has in-frame clones only and misses some. Of about 240,000 clones in the sample, about 80% were seen once. The CDR3 has 15 residues. CDR1 SEHNR and CDR2 FQNEAQ come from the germline V gene (reference sequence). The V gene end was trimmed by 5 bases and the J gene end by 3 bases; junction bases not matched to a gene: 5. Study results and caveats: The study put 150 to 200 TCR beta chains on its list as cytomegalovirus-associated. Reports indicate that TCR beta sequences accurately predicted the HLA-A and HLA-B alleles of most subjects.

As for this clone: Its antigen remains unknown.

Sequenced material: PBMCs. The sequence derives from a woman aged 55-69 years in good health and CMV-seropositive. This chain joins TRBV7-9 and TRBJ2-2; 8 bases are shared with TRBD2. The CDR3 protein is CASSTSGLYTGELFF. The CDR3 nucleotides are TGTGCCAGCAGCACTAGCGGACTTTACACCGGGGAGCTGTTTTTT.